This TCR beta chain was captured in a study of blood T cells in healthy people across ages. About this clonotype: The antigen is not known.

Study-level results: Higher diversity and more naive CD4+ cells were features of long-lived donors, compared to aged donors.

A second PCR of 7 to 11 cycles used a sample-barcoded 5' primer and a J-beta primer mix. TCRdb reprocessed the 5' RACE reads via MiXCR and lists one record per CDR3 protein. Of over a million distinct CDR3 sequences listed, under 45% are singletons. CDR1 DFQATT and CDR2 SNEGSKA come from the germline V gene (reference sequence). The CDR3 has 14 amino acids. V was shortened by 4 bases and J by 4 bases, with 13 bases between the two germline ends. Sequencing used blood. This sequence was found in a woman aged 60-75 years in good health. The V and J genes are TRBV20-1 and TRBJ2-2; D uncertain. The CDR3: CSAKVRQVTGELFF. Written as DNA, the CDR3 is TGCAGTGCTAAGGTCCGCCAGGTCACCGGGGAGCTGTTTTTT.